Presented here are 21 T cell receptor beta chains from one specimen sequenced in a study of cytomegalovirus exposure and HLA in healthy donors. Both 60 Vbeta primers and 13 Jbeta primers went into the PCR. Generated by immunoSEQ multiplex PCR, the TCRdb table keeps only in-frame clones and is missing some. The table lists about 140,000 clones, just over 70% of them singletons. Material for sequencing was PBMCs. Source of these receptors: a woman in her 30s in good health and CMV-seronegative.

In its sample, this clone was seen a few times. This sequence joins TRBV7-9 and TRBJ2-3, with TRBD2 identical over 9 bases. The CDR3 is 15 amino acids. After removal of 5 bases from V and 3 bases from J, the junction contained 6 bases not matched to a gene. CDR1 SEHNR and CDR2 FQNEAQ come from the germline V gene (reference sequence). In DNA form, the CDR3 reads TGTGCCAGCAGCCCGGCTAGCGGGGAGACAGATACGCAGTATTTT. Translation gives CASSPASGETDTQYF.

The J gene is TRBJ2-7, the V gene TRBV5-6, with TRBD2 as a possible D gene (5 bases). The CDR3 runs to 15 residues. In germline, CDR1 is SGHDT, CDR2 YYEEEE. The ends were cut back, 6 bases at V and 3 bases at J, with 19 bases in the middle. The CDR3 here is CASKVRGWSYYEQYF. Written as DNA, the CDR3 is TGTGCCAGCAAAGTGAGAGGGTGGAGTTACTACGAGCAGTACTTC. Combining the CDR3 with reference TRBV5-6 and TRBJ2-7 gives the whole variable domain DAGVTQSPTHLIKTRGQQVTLRCSPKSGHDTVSWYQQALGQGPQFIFQYYEEEERQRGNFPDRFSGHQFPNYSSELNVNALLLGDSALYLCASKVRGWSYYEQYFGPGTRLTVT.

The rearrangement uses TRBV7-8 and TRBJ2-7, with 7 bases matching TRBD1. Per germline, CDR1 SGHVS and CDR2 FQNEAQ. CDR3 length: 14 amino acids. V shed 7 bases, J shed 1 base, and the junction held 7 bases outside the gene matches. This chain's CDR3 is CASKSRGPSYEQYF. CDR3 nucleotide sequence: TGTGCCAGCAAAAGTAGGGGGCCTTCCTACGAGCAGTACTTC.

This chain connects TRBV6-5 to TRBJ1-6; D unresolved. The CDR3 extends over 15 amino acids. Trimming pared 6 bases from V and 1 base from J, leaving 10 bases between. Germline V gives CDR1 MNHEY, CDR2 SVGAGI. The DNA for the CDR3 is TGTGCCAGCAGCTTCACTTTGTCCTATAATTCACCCCTCCACTTT. Translation: CASSFTLSYNSPLHF.

This chain's CDR3 is CASSLFGGRGTNYGYTF. In DNA, the CDR3 is TGTGCCAGCAGTTTATTCGGGGGGAGGGGTACTAACTATGGCTACACCTTC. The chain employs TRBV27 and TRBJ1-2; weak D call: TRBD1 (5 bases). Germline lookup yields CDR1 MNHEY and CDR2 SMNVEV (reference sequence). The CDR3 totals 17 residues. V was shortened by 1 base and J by 0 bases, with 15 bases between the two germline ends.

CDR3 sequence (DNA): TGTGCCAGCAGTTTCGGGGGAGGAGAGACCCAGTACTTC. It codes for CASSFGGGETQYF. The rearrangement uses TRBV11-2 and TRBJ2-5; maybe TRBD2 (6 bases). The V end was cut by 6 bases, the J end by 4 bases, with 12 bases between. The CDR3 is 13 amino acids. Germline V gene data show CDR1 as SGHAT and CDR2 as FQNNGV.

The chain joins TRBV6-1 to TRBJ2-7; 8 nucleotides agree with TRBD2. This CDR3 region has 13 residues. V shed 6 bases, J shed 3 bases, and the junction held 4 bases outside the gene matches. Germline V gene data show CDR1 as MNHNS and CDR2 as SASEGT. This CDR3 reads CASSGRGDYEQYV. CDR3 DNA sequence: TGTGCCAGCAGCGGGAGGGGGGACTACGAGCAGTACGTC.

The CDR3 protein is CAWSDRDYEQYV. Here the CDR3 DNA reads TGTGCCTGGAGTGATAGAGACTACGAGCAGTACGTC. The chain couples TRBV30 to TRBJ2-7; no clear D gene. The length of the CDR3 is 12 residues. V shed 1 base and J shed 3 bases, with 7 bases lying between them. Germline V lookup: CDR1 GTSNPN, CDR2 SVGIG (reference sequence).

This clone has only a few counts. V usage is TRBV7-2 and J usage is TRBJ2-3, with D possibly being TRBD2 (7 bases). This CDR3 region has 16 residues. V gave up 5 bases and J gave up 4 bases, with 19 bases separating them. Germline V gene lookup returns CDR1 SGHTA and CDR2 FQGNSA. This chain's CDR3 is CASSPIVGGGPDTQYF. In DNA form, the CDR3 reads TGTGCCAGCAGCCCGATCGTTGGGGGGGGCCCAGATACGCAGTATTTT.

CDR3 amino acids: CASSAVLGVNTGELFF. The CDR3 bases are TGTGCCAGCAGTGCTGTTCTAGGGGTTAACACCGGGGAGCTGTTTTTT. The chain has TRBV28 and TRBJ2-2, with D perhaps TRBD1 (5 bases). The CDR3 runs to 16 residues. Germline assignment: CDR1 MDHEN and CDR2 SYDVKM. V lost 5 bases and J 2 bases, leaving 15 bases between the germline ends.

The rearrangement uses TRBV28 and TRBJ2-5; the match to TRBD1 covers 7 bases. CDR1 MDHEN and CDR2 SYDVKM come from the germline V gene. This CDR3 comprises 14 residues. The trim removed 6 bases at V and 3 bases at J, leaving 7 bases unmatched. DNA of the CDR3: TGTGCCAGCAGGACCGGGACAGCCAAAGAGACCCAGTACTTC. It encodes CASRTGTAKETQYF. Supplemented by reference TRBV28 and TRBJ2-5, the full variable domain reads DVKVTQSSRYLVKRTGEKVFLECVQDMDHENMFWYRQDPGLGLRLIYFSYDVKMKEKGDIPEGYSVSREKKERFSLILESASTNQTSMYLCASRTGTAKETQYFGPGTRLLVL.

The genes are TRBV11-1 and TRBJ2-1; 7 bases map to TRBD1. Germline CDR1 and CDR2: SGHAT and FQDESV (reference sequence). This CDR3 contains 13 residues. V lost 1 base and J lost 12; bases outside the gene matches: 6. The CDR3 coding sequence is TGTGCCAGCAGCTTAGGGGCCGGGACAGTGCAGTTCTTC. It translates to CASSLGAGTVQFF.

This clone was seen a few times. In DNA form, the CDR3 reads TGTGCCAGCAGCTTAGTGGGACTAGCGGGATACACAGATACGCAGTATTTT. Translating it yields CASSLVGLAGYTDTQYF. The V and J genes are TRBV13 and TRBJ2-3, with 13 bases lining up with TRBD2. The V gene end was trimmed by 1 base and the J gene end by 2 bases; junction bases not matched to a gene: 3. From germline, CDR1 is PRHDT and CDR2 FYEKMQ (reference sequence). The CDR3 has 17 amino acids. The whole variable domain, filled in from reference TRBV13 and TRBJ2-3, reads AAGVIQSPRHLIKEKRETATLKCYPIPRHDTVYWYQQGPGQDPQFLISFYEKMQSDKGSIPDRFSAQQFSDYHSELNMSSLELGDSALYFCASSLVGLAGYTDTQYFGPGTRLTVL.

This clone was counted only a few times. This rearrangement joins TRBV6-6 to TRBJ2-1, with a tentative D call TRBD1 (6 bases). CDR1 MNHNY and CDR2 SVGAGI come from the germline V gene (reference sequence). This CDR3 contains 15 residues. Trimming pared 8 bases from V and 6 bases from J, leaving 20 bases between. CDR3 DNA sequence: TGTGCCAGCCTCGACGAAAAGGACAGCCTCAATGAGCAGTTCTTC. Translating gives CASLDEKDSLNEQFF.

The rearrangement uses TRBV29-1 and TRBJ2-5; TRBD2 agrees at 13 bases. V lost 8 bases, J lost 5 bases, and 17 bases stayed unmatched. The CDR3 runs to 17 residues. Germline assignment: CDR1 SQVTM and CDR2 ANQGSEA. The CDR3: CSLLGLAGSTQGETQYF. The CDR3 DNA sequence: TGCAGCCTCTTGGGACTAGCGGGGTCAACCCAGGGGGAGACCCAGTACTTC. Drawing the rest from reference TRBV29-1 and TRBJ2-5, the complete variable domain is SAVISQKPSRDICQRGTSLTIQCQVDSQVTMMFWYRQQPGQSLTLIATANQGSEATYESGFVIDKFPISRPNLTFSTLTVSNMSPEDSSIYLCSLLGLAGSTQGETQYFGPGTRLLVL.

The genes are TRBV27 and TRBJ2-6; D is unresolved. Germline CDR1 reads MNHEY; CDR2 reads SMNVEV (reference sequence). This CDR3 has 16 amino acids. V was shortened by 0 bases and J by 2 bases, with 8 bases between the two germline ends. The CDR3 region has the DNA TGTGCCAGCAGTTTATCGCGGATTCCTGGGGCCAACGTCCTGACTTTC. Protein sequence: CASSLSRIPGANVLTF.

This clone is a singleton in its sample. The rearrangement links TRBV7-9 to TRBJ2-7; the D gene is possibly TRBD2 (5 bases). The CDR3 covers 15 residues. Trimming removed 1 base at V and 5 bases at J, with 15 bases between. Looked up from germline, CDR1 is SEHNR and CDR2 is FQNEAQ (reference sequence). CDR3 sequence reads: CASSLGAGSSNEQYF. CDR3 coding DNA: TGTGCCAGCAGCTTAGGGGCGGGTAGTAGCAACGAGCAGTACTTC.

This clone was recorded a few times. The rearrangement uses TRBV5-4 and TRBJ2-5; D might be TRBD2 (6 bases). CDR1 is SGHNT and CDR2 is YYREEE in the germline V gene (reference sequence). Trimming stripped 4 bases from V and 0 bases from J, with 7 bases between. The CDR3 is made up of 13 amino acids. Here the CDR3 reads CASSGLNQETQYF. CDR3 in DNA: TGTGCCAGCAGCGGACTAAACCAAGAGACCCAGTACTTC.

The gene calls are TRBV28 and TRBJ2-1, with 8 bases matching TRBD2. The germline gives CDR1 MDHEN, CDR2 SYDVKM. The CDR3 runs 13 residues. V was pared by 8 bases and J by 7 bases, with 7 bases of the junction left unmatched. The CDR3 region is CASAGGSGNEQFF. In DNA form, the CDR3 reads TGTGCCAGCGCGGGAGGATCGGGAAATGAGCAGTTCTTC.

As DNA, the CDR3 is TGTGCCAGCAGCGCTGGACACAACTCTGGAAACACCATATATTTT. This sequence encodes CASSAGHNSGNTIYF. The gene calls are TRBV5-5 and TRBJ1-3, with D perhaps matching TRBD1 (5 bases). Trimming removed 4 bases at V and 0 bases at J, with 11 bases between. Germline V gene lookup returns CDR1 SGHKS and CDR2 YYEKEE (reference sequence). CDR3 size: 15 residues.

The V gene is TRBV7-9, the J gene TRBJ2-3; D is unclear. The length of the CDR3 is 15 residues. Trimming pared 0 bases from V and 0 bases from J, leaving 7 bases between. Germline assignment: CDR1 SEHNR and CDR2 FQNEAQ (reference sequence). CDR3 sequence reads: CASSLALGSTDTQYF. CDR3 bases: TGTGCCAGCAGCTTAGCGCTTGGCAGCACAGATACGCAGTATTTT.